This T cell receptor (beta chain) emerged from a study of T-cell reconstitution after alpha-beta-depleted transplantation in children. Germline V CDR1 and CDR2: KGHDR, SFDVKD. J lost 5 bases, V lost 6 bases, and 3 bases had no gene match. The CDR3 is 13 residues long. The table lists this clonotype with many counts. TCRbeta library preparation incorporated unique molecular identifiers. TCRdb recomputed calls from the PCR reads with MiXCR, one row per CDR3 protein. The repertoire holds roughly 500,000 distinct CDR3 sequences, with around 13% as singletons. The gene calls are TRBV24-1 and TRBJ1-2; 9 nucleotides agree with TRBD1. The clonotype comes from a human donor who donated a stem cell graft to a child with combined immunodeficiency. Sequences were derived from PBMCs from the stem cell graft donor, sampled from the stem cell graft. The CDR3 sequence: CATSRGQGYGYTF. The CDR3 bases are TGTGCCACCAGTCGGGGACAGGGATATGGCTACACCTTC.